The 21 T cell receptor beta chains in this list originate from one sample, sequenced in a study of cytomegalovirus exposure and HLA in healthy donors. A multiplex PCR was run with 60 Vbeta primers and 13 Jbeta primers. Here immunoSEQ multiplex PCR was the method, and the copy in TCRdb shows in-frame clones only, minus some. The table includes about 84,000 clones, around 78% detected once. The specimen sequenced was PBMCs. These receptors came from a male donor in good health and CMV-seropositive.

The rearrangement uses TRBV4-3 and TRBJ2-7, with D perhaps matching TRBD1 (6 bases). The V gene's germline CDR1 is LGHNA and CDR2 YSLEER. The V end was cut by 4 bases, the J end by 4 bases, with 11 bases between. The CDR3 has 13 amino acids. The CDR3 here is CASSPQGQYEQYF. The CDR3 DNA reads TGCGCCAGCAGCCCCCAGGGACAATACGAGCAGTACTTC.

This sequence joins TRBV18 and TRBJ2-1, with D possibly matching TRBD2 (5 bases). The CDR3 totals 12 residues. Germline CDR1 KGHSH, CDR2 LQKENI. The V end lost 4 bases, the J end lost 7 bases, and 8 bases lay between the germline ends. CDR3 bases: TGTGCCAGCTCACAAACGGGAAATGAGCAGTTCTTC. It specifies CASSQTGNEQFF.

V gene TRBV6-5 combines with J gene TRBJ2-1, with D tentatively TRBD2 (5 bases). This CDR3 has 13 residues. V shed 0 bases and J shed 7 bases, with 7 bases lying between them. Germline CDR1 reads MNHEY; CDR2 reads SVGAGI. In nucleotides, the CDR3 is TGTGCCAGCAGTTACTCGACGGGGAATGAGCAGTTCTTC. The encoded protein is CASSYSTGNEQFF.

A remark on this clone: One end of the junction is discordant with germline, which a read error may explain. The chain has TRBV7-6 and TRBJ2-7; no firm D call. The CDR3 extends over 12 amino acids. CDR1 is SGHVS and CDR2 is FNYEAQ in the germline V gene. The DNA for the CDR3 is TGTGCCAGCAGCTCGTTCTCCCACGAGCAGTACTTC. As protein: CASSSFSHEQYF.

The chain couples TRBV4-3 to TRBJ2-1, with 11 bases that match TRBD2. Trimming removed 4 bases from V and 4 bases from J; junction bases left unmatched: 9. This CDR3 is built from 17 residues. CDR1 and CDR2 (germline): LGHNA, YSLEER. This chain's CDR3 is CASSLPPGTSGYNEQFF. CDR3 in DNA: TGCGCCAGCAGCCTTCCCCCCGGGACTAGCGGTTACAATGAGCAGTTCTTC.

J is TRBJ1-1 and V is TRBV19; D might be TRBD1 (5 bases). Germline CDR1 reads LNHDA; CDR2 reads SQIVND (reference sequence). CDR3 length: 14 amino acids. V dropped 10 bases and J dropped 4 bases, with 19 bases sitting between them. CDR3 sequence: CATRPGAGSTEAFF. The CDR3 region has the DNA TGTGCCACCCGGCCCGGGGCGGGGAGCACTGAAGCTTTCTTT.

This clone appeared many times. Other nucleotide sequences from this sample produce the same CDR3. This sequence joins TRBV6-5 and TRBJ2-4; D may be TRBD1 (5 bases). Trimming took 2 bases from V and 4 from J, leaving 6 bases between them. Germline-derived CDR1 and CDR2 are MNHEY and SVGAGI. The CDR3 consists of 13 residues. CDR3 in amino acids: CASSYDRKNIQYF. The CDR3 nucleotides are TGTGCCAGCAGTTACGACAGAAAAAACATTCAGTACTTC.

The sample holds a few counts of this clone. The chain combines TRBV6-4 with TRBJ1-1; no firm D call. The CDR3 consists of 12 residues. Trimming took off 7 bases at V and 8 bases at J, with 14 bases between the two ends. Germline CDR1 MRHNA, CDR2 SNTAGT. CDR3: CASTGLGGEAFF. The CDR3 bases are TGTGCCAGCACCGGGTTAGGCGGGGAAGCTTTCTTT.

The V and J genes are TRBV5-4 and TRBJ2-5; perhaps TRBD1 as D (6 bases). V lost 5 bases to trimming and J lost 5 bases, with 19 bases between them. This CDR3 is built from 15 residues. Germline V lookup: CDR1 SGHNT, CDR2 YYREEE (reference sequence). CDR3 nucleotide sequence: TGTGCCAGCAGTTGGCAGGGGAGTCTCTTGGAGACCCAGTACTTC. Protein product: CASSWQGSLLETQYF.

The V and J genes are TRBV7-8 and TRBJ1-1; tentative D call: TRBD1 (6 bases). Germline V gives CDR1 SGHVS, CDR2 FQNEAQ. Deletions cut 1 base from V and 0 bases from J, with 9 bases between. The CDR3 is 15 amino acids. CDR3 region: CASSLEGQLNTEAFF. The CDR3 coding sequence is TGTGCCAGCAGCTTAGAAGGACAGTTGAACACTGAAGCTTTCTTT. Complete variable domain (other parts from reference TRBV7-8 and TRBJ1-1): GAGVSQSPRYKVAKRGQDVALRCDPISGHVSLFWYQQALGQGPEFLTYFQNEAQLDKSGLPSDRFFAERPEGSVSTLKIQRTQQEDSAVYLCASSLEGQLNTEAFFGQGTRLTVV.

V gene TRBV29-1 combines with J gene TRBJ1-1, with TRBD1 as a possible D gene (6 bases). V was trimmed by 2 bases and J by 5 bases, leaving 9 bases between them. The CDR3 is made up of 12 amino acids. Looked up from germline, CDR1 is SQVTM and CDR2 is ANQGSEA. CDR3 nucleotide sequence: TGCAGCGTTGAAAGGGGGGGGACTGAAGCTTTCTTT. Protein product: CSVERGGTEAFF.

The chain employs TRBV4-1 and TRBJ2-7; possibly TRBD2 for D (5 bases). Germline V CDR1 and CDR2: MGHRA, YSYEKL. The CDR3 runs 13 residues. V was pared by 6 bases and J by 2 bases, with 11 bases between. For the CDR3, the DNA is TGCGCCAGCAGTATAGGACTGACCTACGAGCAGTACTTC. The encoded protein is CASSIGLTYEQYF.

The chain links TRBV5-8 to TRBJ2-7, with 10 nucleotides matching TRBD1. Looked up from germline, CDR1 is SGHTS and CDR2 is YDEGEE. The V gene end was trimmed by 3 bases and the J gene end by 5 bases; junction bases not matched to a gene: 5. The CDR3 consists of 14 residues. CDR3 sequence (DNA): TGTGCCAGCAGCTGGACAGGGGGTGAGAACGAGCAGTACTTC. Translation: CASSWTGGENEQYF. Based on the CDR3 plus reference TRBV5-8 and TRBJ2-7, the full variable domain is EAGVTQSPTHLIKTRGQQATLRCSPISGHTSVYWYQQALGLGLQFLLWYDEGEERNRGNFPPRFSGRQFPNYSSELNVNALELEDSALYLCASSWTGGENEQYFGPGTRLTVT.

This chain connects TRBV7-6 to TRBJ1-1, with D tentatively TRBD1 (5 bases). Per the germline V gene, CDR1 is SGHVS and CDR2 is FNYEAQ. The CDR3 has 13 amino acids. V lost 2 bases and J lost 3, with 7 bases in between. The CDR3 region has the DNA TGTGCCAGCAGCTTAAAACAGGACACTGAAGCTTTCTTT. Translated: CASSLKQDTEAFF.

CDR3 in amino acids: CASSRLAGIGELFF. The CDR3, as DNA: TGTGCCAGTAGTAGGCTAGCGGGAATCGGGGAGCTGTTTTTT. The genes are TRBV19 and TRBJ2-2, with 9 positions matching TRBD2. V dropped 4 bases and J dropped 7; count of bases not matched to a gene: 4. CDR3 length: 14 amino acids. Germline lookup yields CDR1 LNHDA and CDR2 SQIVND (reference sequence). The full variable domain, its missing parts supplied by reference TRBV19 and TRBJ2-2, is DGGITQSPKYLFRKEGQNVTLSCEQNLNHDAMYWYRQDPGQGLRLIYYSQIVNDFQKGDIAEGYSVSREKKESFPLTVTSAQKNPTAFYLCASSRLAGIGELFFGEGSRLTVL.

The V and J genes are TRBV25-1 and TRBJ2-5, with TRBD1 as a possible D gene (6 bases). Between the trimmed V and J ends, which lost 3 bases and 4 bases, there was a span of 9 bases. CDR3 length equals 13 residues. CDR1 is MGHDK, CDR2 SYGVNS, per germline. The CDR3 loop reads CASSEWGRETQYF. CDR3 DNA: TGTGCCAGCAGTGAGTGGGGGCGAGAGACCCAGTACTTC. Using reference TRBV25-1 and TRBJ2-5 for the parts outside the CDR3, the full variable domain is EADIYQTPRYLVIGTGKKITLECSQTMGHDKMYWYQQDPGMELHLIHYSYGVNSTEKGDLSSESTVSRIRTEHFPLTLESARPSHTSQYLCASSEWGRETQYFGPGTRLLVL.

J is TRBJ2-7 and V is TRBV29-1; D possibly corresponds to TRBD2 (5 bases). Trimming shortened V by 2 bases and J by 6 bases, and 14 bases separated the two germline ends. Germline loops: CDR1 SQVTM, CDR2 ANQGSEA. CDR3 length equals 13 residues. The CDR3 sequence is CSVEYGRVGEQYF. CDR3 coding DNA: TGCAGCGTTGAATATGGGAGAGTAGGCGAGCAGTACTTC.

The chain combines TRBV2 with TRBJ2-7; 7 positions match TRBD1. Germline-derived CDR1 and CDR2 are SNHLY and FYNNEI. This CDR3 has 15 amino acids. V was pared by 3 bases and J by 3 bases, with 8 bases of the junction left unmatched. CDR3 in DNA: TGTGCCAGCAGTGATATGGTAGGGGGCAGCTACGAGCAGTACTTC. It codes for CASSDMVGGSYEQYF. The whole variable domain, remainder taken from reference TRBV2 and TRBJ2-7, is EPEVTQTPSHQVTQMGQEVILRCVPISNHLYFYWYRQILGQKVEFLVSFYNNEISEKSEIFDDQFSVERPDGSNFTLKIRSTKLEDSAMYFCASSDMVGGSYEQYFGPGTRLTVT.

In this sample, this clone turned up once. This chain links TRBV7-2 with TRBJ2-1, with 8 nucleotides matching TRBD1. Germline CDR1 and CDR2: SGHTA and FQGNSA. There are 11 residues in the CDR3. V trimming: 5 bases; J trimming: 14 bases; junction bases outside the gene matches: 5. CDR3 in DNA: TGTGCCAGCAGCCAGGACAGGGTAGAGTTCTTC. It codes for CASSQDRVEFF.

The gene calls are TRBV4-1 and TRBJ2-3, with TRBD1 identical over 7 bases. With 1 base clipped from V and 4 bases from J, the junction kept 5 bases outside the gene matches. The CDR3 sequence is 15 residues long. In germline, CDR1 is MGHRA, CDR2 YSYEKL. CDR3 loop: CASSQVGGGPDTQYF. CDR3 bases: TGCGCCAGCAGCCAAGTAGGGGGCGGGCCAGATACGCAGTATTTT.

The chain joins TRBV7-6 to TRBJ2-2, with 7 bases aligning to TRBD1. This CDR3 is built from 15 residues. With V trimmed by 3 bases and J by 7 bases, 8 bases remained unmatched. Germline CDR1 is SGHVS and CDR2 is FNYEAQ. CDR3 nucleotide sequence: TGTGCCAGCAGCTTTCAAGGGGGCCTCGGCGGGGAGCTGTTTTTT. Its translation is CASSFQGGLGGELFF.